These 23 T cell receptor beta chains were sequenced from one sample in a study of blood T cell repertoires in COVID-19. Sequencing used immunoSEQ multiplex PCR; TCRdb keeps in-frame clones, though not all of them. This table holds about 150,000 clones, approximately 91% found once. The source material was peripheral blood. The receptors were gathered from a man between 18 and 29 years old with COVID-19, enrolled during active disease.

The chain combines TRBV14 with TRBJ2-1; TRBD2 matches 9 bases. There are 15 residues in the CDR3. V was clipped by 1 base and J by 9 bases; unmatched bases: 7. Germline CDR1 reads SGHDN; CDR2 reads FVKESK. As DNA, the CDR3 is TGTGCCAGCAGCCAAGTGGCGGGAGGGCTTTTTGAGCAGTTCTTC. Translating it yields CASSQVAGGLFEQFF.

The chain is built from TRBV2 and TRBJ2-1, with 12 bases matching TRBD2. The length of the CDR3 is 15 residues. The germline V gene encodes CDR1 SNHLY and CDR2 FYNNEI. Trimming removed 6 bases from V and 4 bases from J; junction bases left unmatched: 4. For the CDR3, the DNA is TGTGCCAGCAGACCGGGACTAGCGGGTTACAATGAGCAGTTCTTC. Protein sequence: CASRPGLAGYNEQFF.

CDR3 nucleotides: TGTGCCAGCAGCTTAGACCAAGCGGGAGTCAATGAGCAGTTCTTC. Translation: CASSLDQAGVNEQFF. This chain links TRBV11-2 with TRBJ2-1, with 8 nucleotides matching TRBD2. The J segment lost 6 bases and the V segment lost 0 bases, leaving 4 bases of the junction unmatched. CDR1 is SGHAT and CDR2 is FQNNGV in the germline V gene. CDR3 size: 15 residues.

The J gene is TRBJ2-5, the V gene TRBV5-4; 10 nucleotides line up with TRBD2. The germline gives CDR1 SGHNT, CDR2 YYREEE (reference sequence). Trimming cost V 1 base and J 5 bases; bases outside gene matches: 11. The length of the CDR3 is 17 residues. CDR3: CASSLLTSGFELETQYF. CDR3 in DNA: TGTGCCAGCAGCTTGCTGACTAGCGGGTTTGAGCTGGAGACCCAGTACTTC.

The CDR3 reads CASSTGVFYNEQFF. DNA of the CDR3: TGTGCCAGCAGTACAGGGGTATTCTACAATGAGCAGTTCTTC. V is TRBV6-6 and J is TRBJ2-1; the match to TRBD1 covers 7 bases. V was clipped by 5 bases and J by 3 bases; unmatched bases: 4. This CDR3 is built from 14 residues. Germline-derived CDR1 and CDR2 are MNHNY and SVGAGI (reference sequence).

The V and J genes are TRBV28 and TRBJ2-1; maybe TRBD1 (5 bases). Germline V gives CDR1 MDHEN, CDR2 SYDVKM. This CDR3 has 14 amino acids. The ends were cut back, 6 bases at V and 7 bases at J, with 16 bases in the middle. Here the CDR3 reads CASRMPGAGNEQFF. The CDR3, as DNA: TGTGCCAGCAGAATGCCTGGGGCAGGAAATGAGCAGTTCTTC.

The chain is built from TRBV15 and TRBJ1-2; D ambiguous. The CDR3 runs 14 residues. The germline V and J ends were trimmed by 6 bases and 7 bases, with 18 bases remaining between them. The germline V gene encodes CDR1 LNHNV and CDR2 YYDKDF (reference sequence). CDR3 in amino acids: CATRTVMAGFGYTF. CDR3 DNA sequence: TGTGCCACCAGAACCGTGATGGCGGGGTTTGGCTACACCTTC.

The rearrangement joins TRBV19 to TRBJ2-1; the match to TRBD2 covers 7 bases. The V gene's germline CDR1 is LNHDA and CDR2 SQIVND (reference sequence). The CDR3 runs 15 residues. Trimming cost V 4 bases and J 4 bases; bases outside gene matches: 7. The CDR3 sequence: CASSTEGLSYNEQFF. The CDR3 DNA follows: TGTGCCAGTAGTACCGAGGGACTAAGTTACAATGAGCAGTTCTTC.

In DNA, the CDR3 is TGCGCCAGCAGCCAGATAGCGGGAAAATACGAGCAGTACTTC. Translating it yields CASSQIAGKYEQYF. This sequence joins TRBV4-3 and TRBJ2-7; 8 nucleotides agree with TRBD2. Germline CDR1 LGHNA, CDR2 YSLEER. This CDR3 has 14 amino acids. Germline trimming cut 3 bases from V and 4 bases from J; bases unmatched to any gene: 5.

This sequence joins TRBV28 and TRBJ2-7, with D hard to call. The germline CDR1 and CDR2 sequences are MDHEN and SYDVKM. The V end was cut by 5 bases, the J end by 2 bases, with 13 bases between. The CDR3 covers 14 residues. CDR3 sequence: CASSGHPFPYEQYF. The CDR3 region has the DNA TGTGCCAGCAGTGGGCACCCATTTCCCTACGAGCAGTACTTC.

V usage is TRBV27 and J usage is TRBJ2-1, with 10 bases identical to TRBD2. The CDR3 extends over 16 amino acids. From germline, CDR1 is MNHEY and CDR2 SMNVEV (reference sequence). V was clipped by 7 bases and J by 4 bases; unmatched bases: 10. The CDR3 region is CASTLSGTSVYNEQFF. In nucleotides, the CDR3 is TGTGCCAGCACCTTATCCGGGACTAGCGTATACAATGAGCAGTTCTTC.

The chain employs TRBV5-1 and TRBJ1-1; D is unresolved. CDR1 SGHRS and CDR2 YFSETQ come from the germline V gene. There are 13 residues in the CDR3. V was trimmed by 0 bases and J by 6 bases, leaving 9 bases between them. CDR3 in amino acids: CASSLETEAEAFF. The CDR3 DNA follows: TGCGCCAGCAGCTTGGAGACCGAGGCTGAAGCTTTCTTT.

This chain joins TRBV27 and TRBJ2-6, with 7 bases lining up with TRBD2. CDR1 is MNHEY, CDR2 SMNVEV, per germline (reference sequence). CDR3 length: 18 residues. The J segment lost 0 bases and the V segment lost 7 bases, leaving 12 bases of the junction unmatched. CDR3 loop: CASMGEGLRSSGANVLTF. The CDR3 DNA reads TGTGCCAGCATGGGGGAGGGCCTTAGGTCCTCTGGGGCCAACGTCCTGACTTTC.

This chain joins TRBV10-3 and TRBJ1-3, with a possible D match to TRBD1 (6 bases). This CDR3 has 15 residues. The germline CDR1 and CDR2 sequences are ENHRY and SYGVKD. The V end was cut by 5 bases, the J end by 6 bases, with 17 bases between. This CDR3 is CAISLQGPGENTIYF. The DNA of the CDR3 is TGTGCCATCAGTTTACAGGGTCCTGGCGAAAACACCATATATTTT.

The gene calls are TRBV28 and TRBJ1-6; no clear D gene. The CDR3 covers 16 residues. Germline CDR1 is MDHEN and CDR2 is SYDVKM. The V gene lost 3 bases and the J gene lost 0 bases, with 9 bases spanning the gap. This chain's CDR3 is CASSFDTSSYNSPLHF. In DNA, the CDR3 is TGTGCCAGCAGTTTTGACACGAGCTCCTATAATTCACCCCTCCACTTT.

This chain uses TRBV9 with TRBJ2-7; 11 nucleotides match TRBD2. CDR3 length: 18 amino acids. V was pared by 0 bases and J by 2 bases, with 10 bases of the junction left unmatched. Germline V gene lookup returns CDR1 SGDLS and CDR2 YYNGEE. For the CDR3, the DNA is TGTGCCAGCAGCGTAGCCCCTTTGGGACTAGCGGAGGCCTACGAGCAGTACTTC. Translating gives CASSVAPLGLAEAYEQYF.

This sequence joins TRBV19 and TRBJ1-6; 7 nucleotides align to TRBD1. The CDR3 runs 14 residues. J was trimmed by 8 bases and V by 6 bases; bases with no gene match: 7. Germline-derived CDR1 and CDR2 are LNHDA and SQIVND (reference sequence). The CDR3: CASSWRQGDSPLHF. The DNA for the CDR3 is TGTGCCAGTAGCTGGCGACAGGGTGATTCACCCCTCCACTTT.

The genes are TRBV11-3 and TRBJ2-1, with TRBD1 matching 9 bases. The CDR3 covers 19 residues. The germline V gene encodes CDR1 SGHNT and CDR2 YENEEA. The ends lost 5 bases at V and 4 bases at J; junction bases unmatched: 18. CDR3 nucleotides: TGTGCCAGCAGCCCCGGATTAGGGGGGGGGACAGGGTCTTACAATGAGCAGTTCTTC. Translation gives CASSPGLGGGTGSYNEQFF.

This rearrangement joins TRBV7-5 to TRBJ2-3; the table calls TRBD1, which could not be checked here. TRBV7-5 is a known pseudogene. This CDR3 is 14 amino acids long. Here the CDR3 DNA reads TGTGCCAGAAAGGGGGACCGCTGCACAGATACGCAGTATTTT. Protein sequence: CARKGDRCTDTQYF.

The J gene is TRBJ2-1, the V gene TRBV13, with 13 bases matching TRBD2. This CDR3 comprises 19 residues. Germline lookup yields CDR1 PRHDT and CDR2 FYEKMQ (reference sequence). The junction had 5 bases not matched to a gene; V was cut back by 0 bases and J by 0 bases. The CDR3 DNA reads as TGTGCCAGCAGCTTAGGCCTCTGGACTAGCGGGAGCTCCTACAATGAGCAGTTCTTC. Protein product: CASSLGLWTSGSSYNEQFF.

The chain links TRBV30 to TRBJ1-5; a possible D gene is TRBD1 (5 bases). V lost 5 bases and J 2 bases, leaving 16 bases between the germline ends. From germline, CDR1 is GTSNPN and CDR2 SVGIG (reference sequence). CDR3 length equals 15 residues. CDR3 sequence (DNA): TGTGCCTGGGCGTGGGGCGGGGGTGGCAATCAGCCCCAGCATTTT. It encodes CAWAWGGGGNQPQHF.

The V and J genes are TRBV3-1 (or the pseudogene TRBV3-2) and TRBJ2-7, with D perhaps TRBD2 (6 bases). CDR1 and CDR2 (germline): LGHDT, YNNKEL (reference sequence). This CDR3 has 14 residues. V shed 3 bases and J shed 3 bases, with 12 bases lying between them. CDR3 residues: CASSQGEDLYEQYF. Here the CDR3 DNA reads TGTGCCAGCAGCCAGGGGGAGGACCTCTACGAGCAGTACTTC.

The chain joins TRBV9 to TRBJ2-1, with no clear D. The CDR3 is 14 residues long. Trimming cost V 0 bases and J 3 bases, with 7 bases left between them. The germline V gene has CDR1 SGDLS and CDR2 YYNGEE. This CDR3 is CASSVDLGYNEQFF. DNA of the CDR3: TGTGCCAGCAGCGTAGATCTAGGCTACAATGAGCAGTTCTTC. Full variable domain (remainder filled in from reference TRBV9 and TRBJ2-1): DSGVTQTPKHLITATGQRVTLRCSPRSGDLSVYWYQQSLDQGLQFLIQYYNGEERAKGNILERFSAQQFPDLHSELNLSSLELGDSALYFCASSVDLGYNEQFFGPGTRLTVL.